Listed below are T cell receptor beta chains from one sample, sequenced in a study of shared clonotypes between healthy human individuals. Libraries were prepared by immunoSEQ multiplex PCR; TCRdb keeps only in-frame clonotypes and omits some of them. The table shows around 1,900,000 clones, with around 93% occurring only once. Specimen: naive CD8+ T cells from PBMCs. These receptors were collected from a man aged 18 to 30 in good health. Some clones in this sample may be carry-over from other donors' samples. Both conserved end residues are part of each CDR3. Each record gives: J gene, D gene, clone size, V gene, CDR3 DNA, CDR3 protein. A D gene is named only where the DNA matches it firmly. The size of a clone is reported for some rows only, either as once, few or many, or as a class for expanded clones.

TRBJ2-7,NA,NA,TRBV6-6,TGTGCCAGCAGTTACGACTCGGCGAAGCGGGTCTACGAGCAGTACTTC,CASSYDSAKRVYEQYF
TRBJ2-7,NA,NA,TRBV28,TGTGCCAGCAGTTTCGGTCCTCCGGGAACCCCCTACGAGCAGTACTTC,CASSFGPPGTPYEQYF
TRBJ2-1,TRBD2,NA,TRBV10-3,TGTGCCATCAGTGAACTACTAGCGAGTGAGCAGTTCTTC,CAISELLASEQFF
TRBJ2-7,TRBD2,NA,TRBV27,TGTGCCAGCAGTTTCGGGACTAGCGGGAGCTACGAGCAGTACTTC,CASSFGTSGSYEQYF
TRBJ2-2,NA,NA,TRBV19,TGTGCCAGTAGTCAGCTAGGTCCCGGGGAGCTGTTTTTT,CASSQLGPGELFF
TRBJ1-1,TRBD1,once,TRBV5-4,TGTGCCAGCAGCTTGGACAGGGGCACCATGAACACTGAAGCTTTCTTT,CASSLDRGTMNTEAFF
TRBJ2-7,TRBD2,once,TRBV6-1,TGTGCCAGCAGTGAAGCCGGGACTACCTACGAGCAGTACTTC,CASSEAGTTYEQYF
TRBJ2-7,TRBD1,NA,TRBV14,TGTGCCAGCAGCTTCAAATCAGACAGGGTTGGGTACGAGCAGTACTTC,CASSFKSDRVGYEQYF
TRBJ2-7,TRBD2,NA,TRBV9,TGTGCCAGCAGCCCGAGGACTAGCGGGGGTTACGAGCAGTACTTC,CASSPRTSGGYEQYF
TRBJ2-1,NA,NA,TRBV5-1,TGCGCCAGCAGCTCCGTTTACAATGAGCAGTTCTTC,CASSSVYNEQFF
TRBJ2-7,NA,NA,TRBV7-2,TGTGCCAGCAGAGGTGGTTTGGCCTACGAGCAGTACTTC,CASRGGLAYEQYF
TRBJ1-1,TRBD1,NA,TRBV5-1,TGCGCCAGCAGCCCAGGGCGAGGGGGCCTAGAAGCTTTCTTT,CASSPGRGGLEAFF
TRBJ1-4,NA,once,TRBV11-2,TGTGCCAGCAGCTTAGCCCCGGACGTAACTAATGAAAAACTGTTTTTT,CASSLAPDVTNEKLFF
TRBJ2-7,TRBD2,NA,TRBV18,TGTGCCAGCTCACCGGGCCGTCTAGCGGGAGCCAGGGAGCAGTACTTC,CASSPGRLAGAREQYF
TRBJ2-1,NA,NA,TRBV9,TGTGCCAGCAGCGTAGACAACTCGAAGCATTACAATGAGCAGTTCTTC,CASSVDNSKHYNEQFF
TRBJ2-7,NA,NA,TRBV4-2,TGTGCCAGCAGCCAAACTGACTCTCGCGAGCAGTACTTC,CASSQTDSREQYF
TRBJ1-2,NA,NA,TRBV7-9,TGTGCCAGCAGCTTAGGGGGCCTACCGCCCCTCACCTTC,CASSLGGLPPLTF
TRBJ1-4,NA,NA,TRBV6-1,TGTGCCAGCAGTGATTATATAGGGGCAGAGGCAACTAATGAAAAACTGTTTTTT,CASSDYIGAEATNEKLFF
TRBJ1-3,NA,NA,TRBV4-1,TGCGCCAGCAGCCAATTGTTCAGGGGTGGAAACACCATATATTTT,CASSQLFRGGNTIYF
TRBJ1-4,NA,NA,TRBV25-1,TGTGCCAGCAGTGTCGGCGGGACTTGGGGGGGAAATGAAAAACTGTTTTTT,CASSVGGTWGGNEKLFF
TRBJ2-7,NA,NA,TRBV4-1,TGCGCCAGCAGCAGACCCGGCGACTTGCGATCAACCTACGAGCAGTACTTC,CASSRPGDLRSTYEQYF
TRBJ2-5,TRBD1,NA,TRBV7-9,TGTGCCAGCAGCCCACGCTCGGGACAGGGGTTTAGGGAGACCCAGTACTTC,CASSPRSGQGFRETQYF
TRBJ2-1,TRBD2,few,TRBV10-1,TGCGCCAGCAGTGGCGGGAGTGGGAATGAGCAGTTCTTC,CASSGGSGNEQFF
TRBJ1-1,NA,NA,TRBV27,TGTGCCAGCAGTTTTCCCACGATGAACACTGAAGCTTTCTTT,CASSFPTMNTEAFF
TRBJ1-4,TRBD1,NA,TRBV11-2,TGTGCCAGCAGCTTAGGGAACAGGGGACAAAAACTGTTTTTT,CASSLGNRGQKLFF
TRBJ1-1,NA,NA,TRBV2,TGTGCCAGCAGCCAACTCATATATGCTGAAGCTTTCTTT,CASSQLIYAEAFF
TRBJ2-3,TRBD1,NA,TRBV9,TGTGCCAGCAGCGGAAACAGGGGGCATAGCACAGATACGCAGTATTTT,CASSGNRGHSTDTQYF
TRBJ2-7,NA,NA,TRBV19,TGTGCCAGTAGTATTCAGGTCGACTACGAGCAGTACTTC,CASSIQVDYEQYF
TRBJ1-2,TRBD1,NA,TRBV7-9,TGTGCCAGCAGCTTTCTTCGTGGGACAGGGATTATCCTGGGCGGCTACACCTTC,CASSFLRGTGIILGGYTF
TRBJ1-5,NA,NA,TRBV28,TGTGCCAGCAGTTTATCAGGGGGCAATCAGCCCCAGCATTTT,CASSLSGGNQPQHF
TRBJ2-1,TRBD2,NA,TRBV5-4,TGTGCCAGCAGCCCGGGACTAGCGGAATCAATCTACAATGAGCAGTTCTTC,CASSPGLAESIYNEQFF
TRBJ2-1,NA,NA,TRBV27,TGTGCCAGCAGTTTATCCGACGTTAGCGAGCAGTTCTTC,CASSLSDVSEQFF
TRBJ2-1,TRBD1,NA,TRBV7-9,TGTGCCAGCAGCTCTTACGGGACAGTTACCTACAATGAGCAGTTCTTC,CASSSYGTVTYNEQFF
TRBJ2-3,NA,NA,TRBV7-3,TGTGCCAGCAGCCCCGGAAAGCGCACAGATACGCAGTATTTT,CASSPGKRTDTQYF
TRBJ2-7,NA,NA,TRBV28,TGTGCCAGCAGTTTGGTGGCCTCCTACGAGCAGTACTTC,CASSLVASYEQYF
TRBJ1-2,NA,NA,TRBV9,TGTGCCAGCAGCGTAGGGGTCGCAATTAACTATGGCTACACCTTC,CASSVGVAINYGYTF
TRBJ2-7,NA,NA,TRBV5-8,TGTGCCAGCAGCTTGGCCCCAGGTGGTAGTTTGGAGCAGTACTTC,CASSLAPGGSLEQYF
TRBJ1-5,TRBD1,NA,TRBV19,TGTGCCAGTAGTATTAAGGGACAGAGAAATAGCAATCAGCCCCAGCATTTT,CASSIKGQRNSNQPQHF
TRBJ1-2,NA,NA,TRBV4-1,TGCGCCAGCAGCCAAGAACCGGGATCTAACTATGGCTACACCTTC,CASSQEPGSNYGYTF
TRBJ1-2,TRBD1,NA,TRBV6-1,TGTGCCAGCAGGGGGGGGACAGGGGAGAACTATGGCTACACCTTC,CASRGGTGENYGYTF
TRBJ2-1,TRBD1,NA,TRBV6-5,TGTGCCAGCAGTACAGGGGACAGGGCCTACAATGAGCAGTTCTTC,CASSTGDRAYNEQFF
TRBJ2-3,TRBD2,NA,TRBV7-9,TGTGCCAGCAGCCCTGGGACTAGCGGGAACACAGATACGCAGTATTTT,CASSPGTSGNTDTQYF
TRBJ2-7,TRBD1,NA,TRBV6-1,TGTGCCAGCAGTGAATATGCAGGGGGCTACGAGCAGTACTTC,CASSEYAGGYEQYF
TRBJ2-2,NA,NA,TRBV9,TGTGCCAGCAGCTCTAGAGGGGACACCGGGGAGCTGTTTTTT,CASSSRGDTGELFF
TRBJ1-2,NA,NA,TRBV7-5,TGTGCCAGAAGCTCCCAACAGGGGTCTCTTGGCTACACCTTC,CARSSQQGSLGYTF
TRBJ2-7,NA,NA,TRBV14,TGTGCCAGCAGCCAAGACCCAGGCCACAGGGTTTATCAACAACTTTACGAGCAGTACTTC,CASSQDPGHRVYQQLYEQYF